Sequencing of this TCR beta chain was carried out in a study of blood T cell repertoires in COVID-19. On the study more broadly: Acute and convalescent COVID-19 samples came from the United States, Italy and Spain. PBMCs, B-cell-depleted T cells, or T cells were the source of the cDNA or gDNA that made up the material.

Trimming removed 4 bases from V and 9 bases from J, with 13 bases in between. Per germline, CDR1 SGHRS and CDR2 YFSETQ. This CDR3 spans 12 amino acids. Under the authors' procedure: Amplifying reference gene primers gave estimates of nucleated cell counts. Assay used: immunoSEQ multiplex PCR; TCRdb lists only in-frame clones, some missing. That table supplies the V and J calls and clone size; D and trimming were determined from the DNA. Of roughly 200,000 clones in the sample, about 85% are singletons; the top ten hold around 4.9%. This clonotype originated in a woman older than 75 with acute or convalescent COVID-19. The V call is TRBV5-1, the J call TRBJ2-5, with a possible D match to TRBD1 (5 bases). The sample consisted of peripheral blood. CDR3 sequence reads: CASSQTMGPQYF. CDR3 nucleotides: TGCGCCAGCAGCCAGACCATGGGGCCCCAGTACTTC.